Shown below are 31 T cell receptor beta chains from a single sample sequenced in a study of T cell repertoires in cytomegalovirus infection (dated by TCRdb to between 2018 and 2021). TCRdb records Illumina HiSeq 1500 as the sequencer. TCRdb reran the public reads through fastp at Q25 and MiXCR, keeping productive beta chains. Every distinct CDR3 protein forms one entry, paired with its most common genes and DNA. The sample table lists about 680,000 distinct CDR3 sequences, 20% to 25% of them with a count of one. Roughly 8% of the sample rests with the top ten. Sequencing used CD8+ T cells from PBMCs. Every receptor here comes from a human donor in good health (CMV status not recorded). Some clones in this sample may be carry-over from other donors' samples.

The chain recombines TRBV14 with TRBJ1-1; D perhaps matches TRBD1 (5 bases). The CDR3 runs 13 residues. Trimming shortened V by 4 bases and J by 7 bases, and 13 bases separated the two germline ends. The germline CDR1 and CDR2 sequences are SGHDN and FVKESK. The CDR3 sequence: CASSLRGGYEAFF. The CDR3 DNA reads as TGTGCCAGCAGCCTAAGGGGCGGGTATGAAGCTTTCTTT.

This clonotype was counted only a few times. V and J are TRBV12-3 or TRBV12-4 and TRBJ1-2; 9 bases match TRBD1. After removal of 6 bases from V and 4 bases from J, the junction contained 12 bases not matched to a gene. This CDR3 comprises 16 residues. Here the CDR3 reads CASSNPPTGGIYGYTF. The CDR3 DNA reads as TGTGCCAGCAGCAATCCCCCGACAGGGGGAATCTATGGCTACACCTTC.

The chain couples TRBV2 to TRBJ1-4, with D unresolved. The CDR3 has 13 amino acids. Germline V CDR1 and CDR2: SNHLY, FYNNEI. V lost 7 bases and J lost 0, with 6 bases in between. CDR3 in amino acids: CASKVSTNEKLFF. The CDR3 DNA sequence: TGTGCCAGCAAGGTTTCAACTAATGAAAAACTGTTTTTT.

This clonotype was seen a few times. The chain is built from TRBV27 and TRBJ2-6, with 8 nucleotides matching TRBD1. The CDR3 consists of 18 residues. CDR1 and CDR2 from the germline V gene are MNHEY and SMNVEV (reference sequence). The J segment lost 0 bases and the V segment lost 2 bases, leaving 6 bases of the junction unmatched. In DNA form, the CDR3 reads TGTGCCAGCAGTTTAGACAGGGGTGGATCCTCTGGGGCCAACGTCCTGACTTTC. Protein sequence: CASSLDRGGSSGANVLTF.

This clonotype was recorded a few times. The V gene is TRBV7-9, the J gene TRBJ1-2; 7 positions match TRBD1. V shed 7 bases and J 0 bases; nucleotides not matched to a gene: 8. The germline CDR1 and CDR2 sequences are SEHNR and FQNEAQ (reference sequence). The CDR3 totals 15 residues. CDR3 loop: CASIRTGSANYGYTF. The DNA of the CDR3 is TGTGCCAGCATTCGGACAGGATCTGCTAACTATGGCTACACCTTC.

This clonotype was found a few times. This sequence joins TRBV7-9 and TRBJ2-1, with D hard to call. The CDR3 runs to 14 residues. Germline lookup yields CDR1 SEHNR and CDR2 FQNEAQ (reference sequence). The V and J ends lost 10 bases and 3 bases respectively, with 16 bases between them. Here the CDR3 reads CATSAVGVYNEQFF. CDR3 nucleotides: TGTGCCACCTCGGCGGTCGGAGTCTACAATGAGCAGTTCTTC.

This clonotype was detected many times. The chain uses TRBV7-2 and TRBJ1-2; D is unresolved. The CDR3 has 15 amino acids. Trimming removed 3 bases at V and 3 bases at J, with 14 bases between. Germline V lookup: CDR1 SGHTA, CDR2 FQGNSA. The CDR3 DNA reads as TGTGCCAGCAGCTTGAACGATCCGCCATACTATGGCTACACCTTC. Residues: CASSLNDPPYYGYTF. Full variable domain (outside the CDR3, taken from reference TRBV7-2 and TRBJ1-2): GAGVSQSPSNKVTEKGKDVELRCDPISGHTALYWYRQSLGQGLEFLIYFQGNSAPDKSGLPSDRFSAERTGGSVSTLTIQRTQQEDSAVYLCASSLNDPPYYGYTFGSGTRLTVV.

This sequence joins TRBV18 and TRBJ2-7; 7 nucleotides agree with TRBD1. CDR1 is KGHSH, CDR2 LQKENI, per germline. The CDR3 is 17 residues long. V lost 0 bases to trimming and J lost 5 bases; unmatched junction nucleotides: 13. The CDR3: CASSPPYGTGEKDEQYF. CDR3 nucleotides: TGTGCCAGCTCACCACCGTATGGAACAGGGGAAAAGGACGAGCAGTACTTC.

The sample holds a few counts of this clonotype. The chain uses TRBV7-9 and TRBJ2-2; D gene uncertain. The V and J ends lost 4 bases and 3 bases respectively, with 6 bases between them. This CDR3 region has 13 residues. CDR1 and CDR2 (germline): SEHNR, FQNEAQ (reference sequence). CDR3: CASSSQHTGELFF. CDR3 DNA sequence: TGTGCCAGCAGCTCACAGCACACCGGGGAGCTGTTTTTT.

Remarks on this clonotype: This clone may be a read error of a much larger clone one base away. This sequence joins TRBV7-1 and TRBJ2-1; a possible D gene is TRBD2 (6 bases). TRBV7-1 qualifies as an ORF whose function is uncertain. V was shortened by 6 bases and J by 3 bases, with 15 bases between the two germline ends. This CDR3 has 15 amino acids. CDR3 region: CASRPRGSFYNEQFF. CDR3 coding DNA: TGTGCCAGCAGGCCCCGGGGGTCCTTCTACAATGAGCAGTTCTTC.

Here the CDR3 DNA reads TGTGCCAGCAGTTACGGCTACGGGACGACGAATGAGCAGTTCTTC. It specifies CASSYGYGTTNEQFF. This chain joins TRBV6-5 and TRBJ2-1; D assignment may be TRBD1 or TRBD2 (5 bases each). Looked up from germline, CDR1 is MNHEY and CDR2 is SVGAGI. The length of the CDR3 is 15 residues. The V gene lost 2 bases and the J gene lost 7 bases, with 15 bases spanning the gap.

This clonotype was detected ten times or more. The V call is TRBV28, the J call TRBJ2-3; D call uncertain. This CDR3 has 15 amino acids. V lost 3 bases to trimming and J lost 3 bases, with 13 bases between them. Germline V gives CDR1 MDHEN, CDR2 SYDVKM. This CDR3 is CASSFTGINTDTQYF. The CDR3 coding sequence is TGTGCCAGCAGTTTTACCGGAATTAATACAGATACGCAGTATTTT.

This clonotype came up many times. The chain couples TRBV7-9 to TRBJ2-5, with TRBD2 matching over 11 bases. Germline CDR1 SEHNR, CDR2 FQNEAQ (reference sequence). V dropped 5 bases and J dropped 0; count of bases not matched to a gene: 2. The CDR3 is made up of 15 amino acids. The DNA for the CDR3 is TGTGCCAGCAGCCCTAGCGGGGGGTACCAAGAGACCCAGTACTTC. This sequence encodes CASSPSGGYQETQYF. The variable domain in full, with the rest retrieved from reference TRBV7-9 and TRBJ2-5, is DTGVSQNPRHKITKRGQNVTFRCDPISEHNRLYWYRQTLGQGPEFLTYFQNEAQLEKSRLLSDRFSAERPKGSFSTLEIQRTEQGDSAMYLCASSPSGGYQETQYFGPGTRLLVL.

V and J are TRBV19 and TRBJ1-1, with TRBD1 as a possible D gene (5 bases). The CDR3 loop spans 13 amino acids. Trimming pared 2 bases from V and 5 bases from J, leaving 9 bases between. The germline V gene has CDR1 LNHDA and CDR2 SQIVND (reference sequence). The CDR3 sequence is CASSIRQGTEAFF. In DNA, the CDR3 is TGTGCCAGTAGTATAAGGCAGGGTACTGAAGCTTTCTTT.

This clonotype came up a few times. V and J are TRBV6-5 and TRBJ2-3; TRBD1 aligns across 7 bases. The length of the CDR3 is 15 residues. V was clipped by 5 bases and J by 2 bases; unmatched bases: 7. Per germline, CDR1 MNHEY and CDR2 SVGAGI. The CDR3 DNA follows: TGTGCCAGCAGTACCCGACAGGGTCCCACAGATACGCAGTATTTT. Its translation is CASSTRQGPTDTQYF.

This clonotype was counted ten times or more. The CDR3 here is CASSPYSGGAVDTQYF. DNA for the CDR3: TGTGCCAGCAGCCCTTATAGCGGGGGGGCGGTAGATACGCAGTATTTT. The chain carries TRBV7-2 and TRBJ2-3; 11 nucleotides agree with TRBD2. Trimming removed 5 bases from V and 5 bases from J; junction bases left unmatched: 9. This CDR3 comprises 16 residues. The germline gives CDR1 SGHTA, CDR2 FQGNSA.

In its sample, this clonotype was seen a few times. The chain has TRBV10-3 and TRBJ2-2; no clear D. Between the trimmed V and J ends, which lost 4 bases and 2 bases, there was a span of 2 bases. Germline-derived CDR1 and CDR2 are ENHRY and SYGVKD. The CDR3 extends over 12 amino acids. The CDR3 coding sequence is TGTGCCATCAGTGTTAACACCGGGGAGCTGTTTTTT. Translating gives CAISVNTGELFF.

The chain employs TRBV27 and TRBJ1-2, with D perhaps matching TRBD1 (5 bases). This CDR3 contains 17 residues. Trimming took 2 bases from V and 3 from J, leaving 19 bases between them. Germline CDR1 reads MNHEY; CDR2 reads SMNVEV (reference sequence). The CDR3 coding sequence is TGTGCCAGCAGTTTAACGGGGTCTGGGACGGATGACTATGGCTACACCTTC. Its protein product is CASSLTGSGTDDYGYTF.

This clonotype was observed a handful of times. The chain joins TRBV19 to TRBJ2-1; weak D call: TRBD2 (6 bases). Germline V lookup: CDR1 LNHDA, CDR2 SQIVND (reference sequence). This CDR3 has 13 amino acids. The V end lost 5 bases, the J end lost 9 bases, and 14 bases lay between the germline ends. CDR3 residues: CASSAGLSTEQFF. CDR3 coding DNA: TGTGCCAGTAGTGCGGGGTTGTCCACTGAGCAGTTCTTC.

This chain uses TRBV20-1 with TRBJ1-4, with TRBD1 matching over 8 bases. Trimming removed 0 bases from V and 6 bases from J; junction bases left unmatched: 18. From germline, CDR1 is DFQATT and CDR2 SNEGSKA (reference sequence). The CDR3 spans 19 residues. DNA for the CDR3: TGCAGTGCTAGAGACCCCGACAGGGGTATACGGAGTGGAGATGAAAAACTGTTTTTT. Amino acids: CSARDPDRGIRSGDEKLFF.

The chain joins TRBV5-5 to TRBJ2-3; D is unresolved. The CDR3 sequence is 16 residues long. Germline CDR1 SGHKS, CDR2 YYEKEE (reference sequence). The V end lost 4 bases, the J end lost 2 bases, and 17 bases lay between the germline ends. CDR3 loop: CASSPPQRPTTDTQYF. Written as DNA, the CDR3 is TGTGCCAGCAGCCCCCCTCAGAGACCTACCACAGATACGCAGTATTTT.

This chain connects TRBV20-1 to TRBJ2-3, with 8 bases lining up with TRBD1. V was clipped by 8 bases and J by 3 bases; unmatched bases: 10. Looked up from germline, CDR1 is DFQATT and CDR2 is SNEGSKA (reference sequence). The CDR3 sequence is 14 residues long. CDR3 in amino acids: CSPLDRGATDTQYF. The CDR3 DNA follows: TGCAGTCCCTTAGACAGGGGAGCGACAGATACGCAGTATTTT.

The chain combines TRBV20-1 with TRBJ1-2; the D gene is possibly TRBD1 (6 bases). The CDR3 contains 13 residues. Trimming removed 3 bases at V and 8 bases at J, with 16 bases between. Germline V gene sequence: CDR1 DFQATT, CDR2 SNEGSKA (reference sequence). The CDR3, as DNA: TGCAGTGCTAGGTACCAGGGGAGAAAGGGCTACACCTTC. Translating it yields CSARYQGRKGYTF.

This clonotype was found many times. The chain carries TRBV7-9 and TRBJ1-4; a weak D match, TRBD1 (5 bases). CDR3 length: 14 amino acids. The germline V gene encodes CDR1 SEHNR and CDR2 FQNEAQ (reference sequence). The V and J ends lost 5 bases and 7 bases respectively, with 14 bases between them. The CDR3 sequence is CASSPTDGSEKLFF. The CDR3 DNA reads TGTGCCAGCAGCCCGACAGACGGGAGTGAAAAACTGTTTTTT.

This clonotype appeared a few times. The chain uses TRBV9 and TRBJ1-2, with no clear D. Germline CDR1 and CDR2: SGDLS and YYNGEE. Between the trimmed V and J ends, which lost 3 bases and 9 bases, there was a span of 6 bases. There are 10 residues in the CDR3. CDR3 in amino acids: CASSGGRYTF. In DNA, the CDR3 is TGTGCCAGCAGCGGAGGACGCTACACCTTC.

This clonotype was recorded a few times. Here the CDR3 reads CASSLDRQSTGELFF. In nucleotides, the CDR3 is TGTGCCAGCAGCCTAGATAGACAGTCTACCGGGGAGCTGTTTTTT. The gene calls are TRBV28 and TRBJ2-2, with a tentative D call TRBD1 (5 bases). This CDR3 has 15 residues. V lost 6 bases, J lost 5 bases, and 16 bases lay in between. Per the germline V gene, CDR1 is MDHEN and CDR2 is SYDVKM.

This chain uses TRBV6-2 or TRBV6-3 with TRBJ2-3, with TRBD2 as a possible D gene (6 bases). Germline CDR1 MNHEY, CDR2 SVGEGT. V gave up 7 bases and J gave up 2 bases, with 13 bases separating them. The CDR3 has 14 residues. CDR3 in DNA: TGTGCCAGCACCGCGGGGTTATACACAGATACGCAGTATTTT. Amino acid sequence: CASTAGLYTDTQYF.

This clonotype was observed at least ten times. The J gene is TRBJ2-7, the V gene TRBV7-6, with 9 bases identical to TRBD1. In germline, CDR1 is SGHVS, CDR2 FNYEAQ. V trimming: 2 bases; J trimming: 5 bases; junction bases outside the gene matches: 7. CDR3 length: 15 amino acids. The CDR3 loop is CASSLQGQGVHEQYF. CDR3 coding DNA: TGTGCCAGCAGCTTACAGGGACAGGGAGTCCACGAGCAGTACTTC.

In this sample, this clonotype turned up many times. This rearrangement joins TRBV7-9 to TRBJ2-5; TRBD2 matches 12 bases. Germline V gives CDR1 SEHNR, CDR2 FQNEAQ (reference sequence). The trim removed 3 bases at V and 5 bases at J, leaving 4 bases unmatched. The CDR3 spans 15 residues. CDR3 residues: CASSLTSGGQETQYF. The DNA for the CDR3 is TGTGCCAGCAGCTTGACTAGCGGGGGCCAGGAGACCCAGTACTTC.

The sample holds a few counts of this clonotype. For the CDR3, the DNA is TGCGCCAGCAGTGAGTCACGGGGGAATGAGCAGTTCTTC. Translating it yields CASSESRGNEQFF. The chain combines TRBV10-2 with TRBJ2-1, with D possibly TRBD2 on 6 matching bases. The CDR3 runs 13 residues. The ends were cut back, 0 bases at V and 7 bases at J, with 7 bases in the middle. Germline V CDR1 and CDR2: WSHSY, SAAADI.

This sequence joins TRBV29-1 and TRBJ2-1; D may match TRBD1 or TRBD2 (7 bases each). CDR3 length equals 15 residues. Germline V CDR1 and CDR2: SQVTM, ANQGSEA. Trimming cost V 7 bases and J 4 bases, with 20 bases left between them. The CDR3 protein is CSGGGPGQLYNEQFF. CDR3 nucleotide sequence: TGCAGCGGGGGGGGTCCGGGACAGCTATACAATGAGCAGTTCTTC.